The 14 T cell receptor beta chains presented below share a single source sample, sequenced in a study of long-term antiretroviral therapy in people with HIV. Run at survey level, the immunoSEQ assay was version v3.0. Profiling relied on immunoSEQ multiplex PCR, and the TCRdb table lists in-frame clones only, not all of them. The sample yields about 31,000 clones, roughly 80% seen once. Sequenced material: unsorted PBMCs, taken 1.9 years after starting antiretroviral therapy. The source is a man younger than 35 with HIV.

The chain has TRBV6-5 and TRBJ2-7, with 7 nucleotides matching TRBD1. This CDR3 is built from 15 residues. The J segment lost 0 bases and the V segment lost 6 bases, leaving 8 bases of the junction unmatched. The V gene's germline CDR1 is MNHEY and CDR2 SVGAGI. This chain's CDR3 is CASSQTGKSSYEQYF. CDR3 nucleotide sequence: TGTGCCAGCAGCCAGACAGGGAAAAGCTCCTACGAGCAGTACTTC.

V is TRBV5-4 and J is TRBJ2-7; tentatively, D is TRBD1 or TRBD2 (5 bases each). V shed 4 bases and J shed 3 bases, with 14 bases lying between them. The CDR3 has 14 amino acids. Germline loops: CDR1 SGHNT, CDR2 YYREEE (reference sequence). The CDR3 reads CASSPVLGDYEQYF. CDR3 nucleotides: TGTGCCAGCAGCCCTGTACTAGGGGACTACGAGCAGTACTTC. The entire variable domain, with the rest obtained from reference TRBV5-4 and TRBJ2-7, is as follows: ETGVTQSPTHLIKTRGQQVTLRCSSQSGHNTVSWYQQALGQGPQFIFQYYREEENGRGNFPPRFSGLQFPNYSSELNVNALELDDSALYLCASSPVLGDYEQYFGPGTRLTVT.

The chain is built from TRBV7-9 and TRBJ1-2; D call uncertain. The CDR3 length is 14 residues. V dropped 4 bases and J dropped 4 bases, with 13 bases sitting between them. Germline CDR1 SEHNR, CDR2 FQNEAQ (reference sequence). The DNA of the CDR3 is TGTGCCAGCAGCTCAAAGGATCCCCTCTATGGCTACACCTTC. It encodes CASSSKDPLYGYTF.

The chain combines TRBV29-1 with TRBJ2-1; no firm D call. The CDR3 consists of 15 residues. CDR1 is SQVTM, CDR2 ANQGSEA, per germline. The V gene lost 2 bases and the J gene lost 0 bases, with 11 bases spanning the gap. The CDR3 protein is CSVELPTTSYNEQFF. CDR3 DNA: TGCAGCGTTGAATTACCAACTACCTCCTACAATGAGCAGTTCTTC.

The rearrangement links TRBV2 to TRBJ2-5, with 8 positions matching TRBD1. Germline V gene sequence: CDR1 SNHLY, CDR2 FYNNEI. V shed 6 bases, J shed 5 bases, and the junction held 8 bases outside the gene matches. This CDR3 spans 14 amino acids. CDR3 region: CASSGQGRGETQYF. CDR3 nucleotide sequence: TGTGCCAGCAGCGGACAGGGAAGAGGGGAGACCCAGTACTTC.

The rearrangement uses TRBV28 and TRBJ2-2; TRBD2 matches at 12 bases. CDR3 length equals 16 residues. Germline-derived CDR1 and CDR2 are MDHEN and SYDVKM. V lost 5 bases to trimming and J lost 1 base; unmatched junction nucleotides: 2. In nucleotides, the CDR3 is TGTGCCAGCAGTCCTAGCGGGGGGGTGAACACCGGGGAGCTGTTTTTT. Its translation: CASSPSGGVNTGELFF.

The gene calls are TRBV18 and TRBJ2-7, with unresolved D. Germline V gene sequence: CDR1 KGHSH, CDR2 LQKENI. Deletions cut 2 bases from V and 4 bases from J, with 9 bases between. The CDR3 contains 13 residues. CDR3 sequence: CASSPAQGYEQYV. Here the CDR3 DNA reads TGTGCCAGCTCACCAGCCCAAGGTTACGAGCAGTACGTC.

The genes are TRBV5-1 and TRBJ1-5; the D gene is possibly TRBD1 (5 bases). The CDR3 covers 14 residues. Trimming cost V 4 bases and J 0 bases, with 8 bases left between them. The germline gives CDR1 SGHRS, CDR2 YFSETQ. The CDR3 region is CASSPGDSNQPQHF. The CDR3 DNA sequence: TGCGCCAGCAGCCCGGGGGATAGCAATCAGCCCCAGCATTTT.

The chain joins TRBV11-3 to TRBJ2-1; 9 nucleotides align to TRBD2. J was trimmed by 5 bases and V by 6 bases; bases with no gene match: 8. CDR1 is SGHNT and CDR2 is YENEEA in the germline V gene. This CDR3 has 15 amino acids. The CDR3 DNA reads TGTGCCAGCAGTTTTAGCGGGGGCGAAGACAATGAGCAGTTCTTC. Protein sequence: CASSFSGGEDNEQFF.

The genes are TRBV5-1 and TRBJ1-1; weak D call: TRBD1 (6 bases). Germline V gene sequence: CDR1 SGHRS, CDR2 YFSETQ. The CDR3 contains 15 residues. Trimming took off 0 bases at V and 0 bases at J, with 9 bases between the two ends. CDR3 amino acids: CASSLEGGMNTEAFF. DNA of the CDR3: TGCGCCAGCAGCTTGGAGGGGGGTATGAACACTGAAGCTTTCTTT.

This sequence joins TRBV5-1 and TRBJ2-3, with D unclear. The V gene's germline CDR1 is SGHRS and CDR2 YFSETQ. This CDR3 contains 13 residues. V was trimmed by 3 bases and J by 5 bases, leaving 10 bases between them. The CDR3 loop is CASSYLRGDTQYF. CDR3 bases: TGCGCCAGCAGCTATCTCCGCGGAGATACGCAGTATTTT.

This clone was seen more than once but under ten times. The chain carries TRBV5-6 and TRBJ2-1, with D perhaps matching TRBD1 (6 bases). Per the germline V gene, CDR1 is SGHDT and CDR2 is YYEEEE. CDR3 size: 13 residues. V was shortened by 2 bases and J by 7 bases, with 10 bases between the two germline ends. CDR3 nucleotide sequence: TGTGCCAGCAGCTTTACAGGGAGAAATGAGCAGTTCTTC. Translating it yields CASSFTGRNEQFF.

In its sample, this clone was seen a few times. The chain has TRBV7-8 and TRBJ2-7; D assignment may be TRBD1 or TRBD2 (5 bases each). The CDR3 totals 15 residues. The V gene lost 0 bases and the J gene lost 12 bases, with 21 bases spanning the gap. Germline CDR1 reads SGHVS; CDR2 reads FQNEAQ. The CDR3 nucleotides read TGTGCCAGCAGCTTAGCGGGGACGGCTGCCACTAAACGGTACTTC. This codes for CASSLAGTAATKRYF.

The CDR3 sequence: CSVDPGGSNYGYTF. The CDR3 DNA follows: TGCAGCGTTGACCCAGGGGGGAGTAACTATGGCTACACCTTC. The chain carries TRBV29-1 and TRBJ1-2, with 7 bases lining up with TRBD1. The CDR3 runs to 14 residues. The germline V gene has CDR1 SQVTM and CDR2 ANQGSEA. J gave up 1 base and V 3 bases, and 5 bases lay outside the gene matches.